Each of the 18 T cell receptor beta chains below was sequenced from the same sample in a study of identical twins. TCRdb re-derived calls from the 5' RACE reads in MiXCR, one entry per CDR3 protein. The sample lists around 550,000 distinct CDR3 sequences; about 15% were seen once. These data were also filed under a second study, of yellow fever vaccine responses in identical twins.

The source material was CD4+ T cells sorted from blood. These receptors were taken from a woman under 30 in good health.

A few counts support this clonotype. The chain employs TRBV3-1 and TRBJ1-1; D remains ambiguous. The CDR3 totals 17 residues. Germline values: CDR1 LGHDT, CDR2 YNNKEL (reference sequence). Trimming removed 0 bases at V and 4 bases at J, with 18 bases between. This chain's CDR3 is CASSQDGRNSEGTEAFF. As DNA, the CDR3 is TGTGCCAGCAGCCAAGATGGCAGGAATAGCGAGGGCACTGAAGCTTTCTTT.

V gene TRBV9 combines with J gene TRBJ2-7, with TRBD2 matching over 13 bases. The CDR3 sequence is 18 residues long. CDR1 and CDR2 from the germline V gene are SGDLS and YYNGEE. J lost 4 bases, V lost 0 bases, and 10 bases had no gene match. This CDR3 reads CASSVAPSWTSGSYEQYF. CDR3 nucleotides: TGTGCCAGCAGCGTAGCCCCTAGCTGGACTAGCGGGAGTTACGAGCAGTACTTC.

This clonotype occurred many times. The chain recombines TRBV12-3 or TRBV12-4 with TRBJ2-2; 8 bases are shared with TRBD2. The CDR3 has 14 residues. The V gene end was trimmed by 6 bases and the J gene end by 5 bases; junction bases not matched to a gene: 5. CDR3 nucleotides: TGTGCCAGCAGACCGGGGGGGCGTACCGGGGAGCTGTTTTTT. Its translation: CASRPGGRTGELFF.

This clonotype came up a few times. This chain connects TRBV7-7 to TRBJ2-3; TRBD1 agrees at 9 bases. Germline V lookup: CDR1 SSHAT, CDR2 FNYEAQ (reference sequence). Trimming removed 7 bases from V and 0 bases from J; junction bases left unmatched: 5. The CDR3 consists of 15 residues. As DNA, the CDR3 is TGTGCCAGCACGTCCGGGACAGGGAGCACAGATACGCAGTATTTT. Its protein product is CASTSGTGSTDTQYF. The full variable domain, rest sourced from reference TRBV7-7 and TRBJ2-3, is GAGVSQSPRYKVTKRGQDVTLRCDPISSHATLYWYQQALGQGPEFLTYFNYEAQPDKSGLPSDRFSAERPEGSISTLTIQRTEQRDSAMYRCASTSGTGSTDTQYFGPGTRLTVL.

The chain carries TRBV7-2 and TRBJ2-7; 8 bases align to TRBD2. Germline-derived CDR1 and CDR2 are SGHTA and FQGNSA. V lost 3 bases to trimming and J lost 2 bases; unmatched junction nucleotides: 3. CDR3 length equals 14 residues. The CDR3 region has the DNA TGTGCCAGCAGCTTGGAAGCGGGAGCCTACGAGCAGTACTTC. This sequence encodes CASSLEAGAYEQYF. The full variable domain, completed using reference TRBV7-2 and TRBJ2-7, is GAGVSQSPSNKVTEKGKDVELRCDPISGHTALYWYRQSLGQGLEFLIYFQGNSAPDKSGLPSDRFSAERTGGSVSTLTIQRTQQEDSAVYLCASSLEAGAYEQYFGPGTRLTVT.

Only a few counts were recorded for this clonotype. The rearrangement links TRBV3-1 to TRBJ2-5; no clear D gene. V dropped 0 bases and J dropped 5 bases, with 10 bases sitting between them. The germline V gene has CDR1 LGHDT and CDR2 YNNKEL (reference sequence). The CDR3 loop spans 14 amino acids. Here the CDR3 reads CASSQDLAAETQYF. CDR3 in DNA: TGTGCCAGCAGCCAAGATCTGGCAGCGGAGACCCAGTACTTC.

This clonotype was seen more than once but under ten times. The rearrangement joins TRBV6-5 to TRBJ2-1; TRBD1 matches at 9 bases. Germline V gives CDR1 MNHEY, CDR2 SVGAGI. This CDR3 is 15 amino acids long. J lost 3 bases, V lost 2 bases, and 2 bases had no gene match. CDR3 sequence reads: CASSYRDRVYNEQFF. The CDR3 bases are TGTGCCAGCAGTTACCGGGACAGGGTCTACAATGAGCAGTTCTTC.

The rearrangement uses TRBV10-3 and TRBJ2-2; D perhaps matches TRBD1 (6 bases). Germline V gene data show CDR1 as ENHRY and CDR2 as SYGVKD. Trimming pared 6 bases from V and 2 bases from J, leaving 13 bases between. This CDR3 has 15 amino acids. CDR3 coding DNA: TGTGCCATCAGCAAGTCGGGACAAAACACCGGGGAGCTGTTTTTT. The encoded protein is CAISKSGQNTGELFF.

This clonotype came up a few times. The chain uses TRBV2 and TRBJ2-2; 7 nucleotides align to TRBD1. Germline trimming cut 6 bases from V and 3 bases from J; bases unmatched to any gene: 4. This CDR3 comprises 14 residues. Germline CDR1 SNHLY, CDR2 FYNNEI. The CDR3 here is CASRRDSDTGELFF. CDR3 DNA sequence: TGTGCCAGCAGAAGGGACAGCGACACCGGGGAGCTGTTTTTT.

This chain connects TRBV11-3 to TRBJ2-5; no clear D. V lost 4 bases, J lost 0 bases, and 9 bases lay in between. CDR3 length: 14 residues. Germline V gene sequence: CDR1 SGHNT, CDR2 YENEEA. The CDR3 is CASSSSGYQETQYF. In nucleotides, the CDR3 is TGTGCCAGCAGCTCATCAGGATACCAAGAGACCCAGTACTTC. The whole variable domain, filled in from reference TRBV11-3 and TRBJ2-5, reads EAGVVQSPRYKIIEKKQPVAFWCNPISGHNTLYWYLQNLGQGPELLIRYENEEAVDDSQLPKDRFSAERLKGVDSTLKIQPAELGDSAVYLCASSSSGYQETQYFGPGTRLLVL.

The gene calls are TRBV2 and TRBJ2-1; 7 bases fit TRBD1. The CDR3 covers 17 residues. In germline, CDR1 is SNHLY, CDR2 FYNNEI. J gave up 3 bases and V 0 bases, and 8 bases lay outside the gene matches. The CDR3 DNA reads TGTGCCAGCAGTGAAGCGCTTGGGGACAGAGTCTACAATGAGCAGTTCTTC. It is translated as CASSEALGDRVYNEQFF.

This clonotype showed up just a few times. The J gene is TRBJ1-2, the V gene TRBV2; D uncertain. This CDR3 comprises 13 residues. Per the germline V gene, CDR1 is SNHLY and CDR2 is FYNNEI. The V gene lost 3 bases and the J gene lost 3 bases, with 8 bases spanning the gap. The CDR3 sequence is CASSEALHYGYTF. CDR3 nucleotides: TGTGCCAGCAGTGAGGCCCTTCACTATGGCTACACCTTC.

This chain connects TRBV24-1 to TRBJ2-5; D is possibly TRBD1 or TRBD2 (5 bases each). CDR1 is KGHDR, CDR2 SFDVKD, per germline. V shed 0 bases and J shed 1 base, with 8 bases lying between them. CDR3 size: 15 residues. The CDR3 reads CATSDLTGPQETQYF. CDR3 DNA sequence: TGTGCCACCAGTGATTTGACGGGGCCCCAAGAGACCCAGTACTTC.

V usage is TRBV5-1 and J usage is TRBJ1-1, with 10 bases aligning to TRBD1. CDR1 and CDR2 from the germline V gene are SGHRS and YFSETQ. V lost 7 bases and J lost 2; bases outside the gene matches: 11. The CDR3 runs to 16 residues. Here the CDR3 reads CASSPGTGVYNTEAFF. CDR3 sequence (DNA): TGCGCCAGCTCCCCGGGGACAGGGGTATACAACACTGAAGCTTTCTTT.

This clonotype was recorded a few times. One junction end does not reproduce the germline sequence, and a read error may be involved. The chain carries TRBV20-1 and TRBJ2-5, with 8 bases identical to TRBD2. This CDR3 region has 14 residues. CDR1 and CDR2 (germline): DFQATT, SNEGSKA (reference sequence). The CDR3 protein is CSATPPGLGAFKSF. In nucleotides, the CDR3 is TGCAGTGCCACCCCCCCGGGACTAGGGGCGTTTAAGTCCTTC.

This clonotype has a handful of counts. The J gene is TRBJ2-1, the V gene TRBV3-1; weak D call: TRBD2 (6 bases). Germline values: CDR1 LGHDT, CDR2 YNNKEL (reference sequence). V was clipped by 3 bases and J by 0 bases, with 21 bases between them. The CDR3 covers 19 residues. CDR3 nucleotide sequence: TGTGCCAGCAGCCAGCTCTCTTGGGTAGCGGATAGCTCCTACAATGAGCAGTTCTTC. Translated, it gives CASSQLSWVADSSYNEQFF.

The chain is built from TRBV2 and TRBJ2-3; tentatively, D is TRBD2 (6 bases). The germline V and J ends were trimmed by 7 bases and 0 bases, with 14 bases remaining between them. This CDR3 has 15 residues. The germline gives CDR1 SNHLY, CDR2 FYNNEI. The CDR3 region has the DNA TGTGCCAGCAACCCGGGAGCGTTGAGCACAGATACGCAGTATTTT. Its translation is CASNPGALSTDTQYF.

The rearrangement uses TRBV12-3 or TRBV12-4 and TRBJ1-4; 7 bases fit TRBD1. CDR3 length: 15 amino acids. V shed 3 bases, J shed 5 bases, and the junction held 6 bases outside the gene matches. The CDR3 reads CASSLSWDSNEKLFF. The CDR3 DNA reads TGTGCCAGCAGTTTGAGTTGGGACAGCAATGAAAAACTGTTTTTT.